Each of the 2 T cell receptor beta chains below was sequenced from the same sample in a study of cytomegalovirus exposure and HLA in healthy donors. With 60 Vbeta and 13 Jbeta primers, the PCR was carried out. Repertoires were generated with immunoSEQ multiplex PCR, while TCRdb's copy carries only in-frame clones and drops some. The table lists 250,000 to 350,000 clones, about nine tenths of them singletons. Sequenced material: PBMCs. These receptors all stem from a man aged 40-49 years in good health and CMV-seropositive.

The CDR3 DNA follows: TGCAGCGTTGAAGATCCCAGGGTGATGGATGGCTACACCTTC. Its translation: CSVEDPRVMDGYTF. The rearrangement uses TRBV29-1 and TRBJ1-2; tentatively, D is TRBD1 (5 bases). V was cut by 0 bases and J by 6 bases, with 14 bases left in between. The CDR3 is made up of 14 amino acids. The germline V gene has CDR1 SQVTM and CDR2 ANQGSEA.

This rearrangement joins TRBV28 to TRBJ2-5; 10 bases align to TRBD1. The CDR3 is 13 residues long. The germline CDR1 and CDR2 sequences are MDHEN and SYDVKM. The J segment lost 10 bases and the V segment lost 3 bases, leaving 5 bases of the junction unmatched. CDR3 amino acids: CASSFPDRGGQYF. The CDR3 nucleotides are TGTGCCAGCAGTTTCCCGGACAGGGGGGGCCAGTACTTC.